The next 21 T cell receptor beta chains were all read from a single sample in a study of T cell responses to AZD1222 COVID-19 vaccine (dated by TCRdb to the early 2020s). What this sample's time point label stands for: baseline before first vaccination. Library construction relied on the immunoSEQ multiplex PCR assay. TCRdb limited this immuneACCESS table to in-frame rearrangements with V and J called. A share of clones is missing; checked studies link under half to unresolved V genes, and the rest is unexplained. Counted in this sample were over 120,000 clones; 70% to 90% of them appeared once. The ten largest clones add up to around 8.6% of the sample. The source material was peripheral blood, sampled on day 0 of AZD1222 vaccination. The receptors stem from an adult in good health.

This rearrangement joins TRBV12-3 or TRBV12-4 to TRBJ1-1, with D hard to call. Trimming stripped 1 base from V and 5 bases from J, with 5 bases between. This CDR3 contains 12 residues. The chain's CDR3 is CASSLGETEAFF. DNA of the CDR3: TGTGCCAGCAGTTTAGGGGAAACTGAAGCTTTCTTT.

This clone was seen once. The gene calls are TRBV28 and TRBJ1-2; 8 bases are a match to TRBD1. The J segment lost 4 bases and the V segment lost 3 bases, leaving 7 bases of the junction unmatched. The CDR3 totals 15 residues. CDR1 and CDR2 from the germline V gene are MDHEN and SYDVKM. The CDR3 protein is CASSFRARGLYGYTF. Written as DNA, the CDR3 is TGTGCCAGCAGTTTTCGAGCCAGGGGGCTCTATGGCTACACCTTC.

The rearrangement uses TRBV4-1 and TRBJ1-3; D call uncertain. V was pared by 4 bases and J by 0 bases, with 10 bases between. The germline V gene has CDR1 MGHRA and CDR2 YSYEKL. The CDR3 runs 15 residues. The CDR3: CASSPSPSSGNTIYF. CDR3 sequence (DNA): TGCGCCAGCAGCCCCAGCCCGAGCTCTGGAAACACCATATATTTT.

The chain combines TRBV5-6 with TRBJ1-2; a possible D gene is TRBD1 (5 bases). This CDR3 has 12 residues. The V gene's germline CDR1 is SGHDT and CDR2 YYEEEE. V was clipped by 4 bases and J by 4 bases, with 8 bases between them. In DNA, the CDR3 is TGTGCCAGCAGCATCGGGACCTATGGCTACACCTTC. This translates into CASSIGTYGYTF. The full variable domain, rest sourced from reference TRBV5-6 and TRBJ1-2, is DAGVTQSPTHLIKTRGQQVTLRCSPKSGHDTVSWYQQALGQGPQFIFQYYEEEERQRGNFPDRFSGHQFPNYSSELNVNALLLGDSALYLCASSIGTYGYTFGSGTRLTVV.

CDR3 region: CASSVGGGGGSYEQYF. Here the CDR3 DNA reads TGTGCCAGCAGCGTAGGGGGGGGAGGAGGGTCCTACGAGCAGTACTTC. This rearrangement joins TRBV9 to TRBJ2-7; 7 nucleotides match TRBD2. After removal of 0 bases from V and 1 base from J, the junction contained 7 bases not matched to a gene. CDR3 length equals 16 residues. Germline V lookup: CDR1 SGDLS, CDR2 YYNGEE.

This chain uses TRBV29-1 with TRBJ1-4, with unresolved D. The germline V and J ends were trimmed by 6 bases and 5 bases, with 4 bases remaining between them. The CDR3 length is 10 residues. Per the germline V gene, CDR1 is SQVTM and CDR2 is ANQGSEA. The CDR3 DNA reads as TGCAGCGTCCAAAATGAAAAACTGTTTTTT. This gives the protein CSVQNEKLFF.

The chain employs TRBV11-2 and TRBJ1-1; D unresolved. Per germline, CDR1 SGHAT and CDR2 FQNNGV. The CDR3 extends over 15 amino acids. Deletions cut 6 bases from V and 0 bases from J, with 14 bases between. The CDR3, as DNA: TGTGCCAGCAGACCCCGGCTGGGGATGAACACTGAAGCTTTCTTT. Encoded protein: CASRPRLGMNTEAFF.

This chain connects TRBV27 to TRBJ1-2, with D unclear. The germline CDR1 and CDR2 sequences are MNHEY and SMNVEV (reference sequence). CDR3 size: 13 residues. Trimming pared 3 bases from V and 8 bases from J, leaving 13 bases between. CDR3 region: CASSFLEGRGYTF. CDR3 DNA sequence: TGTGCCAGCAGTTTCCTGGAAGGGAGAGGCTACACCTTC.

This rearrangement joins TRBV6-6 to TRBJ1-5; tentatively, D is TRBD1 (6 bases). Trimming stripped 5 bases from V and 7 bases from J, with 15 bases between. The germline gives CDR1 MNHNY, CDR2 SVGAGI (reference sequence). The CDR3 is 14 residues long. The CDR3 bases are TGTGCCAGCAGTCAACAGGGAGGTTGGCAGCCCCAGCATTTT. This translates into CASSQQGGWQPQHF.

The chain recombines TRBV5-1 with TRBJ2-5; possibly TRBD1 or TRBD2 for D (5 bases each). There are 16 residues in the CDR3. Per the germline V gene, CDR1 is SGHRS and CDR2 is YFSETQ. Between the trimmed V and J ends, which lost 4 bases and 0 bases, there was a span of 16 bases. CDR3 bases: TGCGCCAGCAGCCGGGGCTTGACAGCCTACCAAGAGACCCAGTACTTC. It yields the protein CASSRGLTAYQETQYF.

The gene calls are TRBV12-5 and TRBJ2-1; unclear D gene. Trimming removed 6 bases from V and 1 base from J, with 10 bases in between. The CDR3 is made up of 14 amino acids. From germline, CDR1 is LGHNT and CDR2 FRNRAP. CDR3 region: CASGPFGSYNEQFF. The CDR3 nucleotides are TGTGCTAGTGGCCCCTTTGGGTCCTACAATGAGCAGTTCTTC.

V and J are TRBV5-1 and TRBJ2-7, with a possible D match to TRBD1 (5 bases). The CDR3 runs 12 residues. Germline V gene data show CDR1 as SGHRS and CDR2 as YFSETQ. Deletions cut 3 bases from V and 6 bases from J, with 10 bases between. CDR3 in amino acids: CASSSHRTEQYF. The CDR3 region has the DNA TGCGCCAGCAGCTCACACAGGACCGAGCAGTACTTC.

The rearrangement uses TRBV2 and TRBJ2-7; 11 bases agree with TRBD1. The junction had 3 bases not matched to a gene; V was cut back by 11 bases and J by 6 bases. This CDR3 is 11 amino acids long. Germline CDR1 and CDR2: SNHLY and FYNNEI. The CDR3 region is CAAGTGGEQYF. DNA of the CDR3: TGTGCCGCCGGGACAGGGGGCGAGCAGTACTTC. The full variable domain, with the rest looked up from reference TRBV2 and TRBJ2-7, is EPEVTQTPSHQVTQMGQEVILRCVPISNHLYFYWYRQILGQKVEFLVSFYNNEISEKSEIFDDQFSVERPDGSNFTLKIRSTKLEDSAMYFCAAGTGGEQYFGPGTRLTVT.

This sequence joins TRBV5-1 and TRBJ1-2; D remains ambiguous. Trimming stripped 4 bases from V and 6 bases from J, with 16 bases between. CDR1 and CDR2 from the germline V gene are SGHRS and YFSETQ. The CDR3 covers 14 residues. The CDR3 DNA reads as TGCGCCAGCAGCCGGAGGAACCCGGCGGATGGCTACACCTTC. This encodes CASSRRNPADGYTF. Using reference TRBV5-1 and TRBJ1-2 for the parts outside the CDR3, the full variable domain is KAGVTQTPRYLIKTRGQQVTLSCSPISGHRSVSWYQQTPGQGLQFLFEYFSETQRNKGNFPGRFSGRQFSNSRSEMNVSTLELGDSALYLCASSRRNPADGYTFGSGTRLTVV.

The rearrangement uses TRBV9 and TRBJ1-1; D is perhaps TRBD1 (6 bases). CDR3 length equals 16 residues. Germline CDR1 is SGDLS and CDR2 is YYNGEE. The V and J ends lost 3 bases and 0 bases respectively, with 15 bases between them. CDR3 amino acids: CASSARGPQMNTEAFF. CDR3 nucleotide sequence: TGTGCCAGCAGCGCCAGGGGACCCCAAATGAACACTGAAGCTTTCTTT. The entire variable domain, with the rest obtained from reference TRBV9 and TRBJ1-1, is as follows: DSGVTQTPKHLITATGQRVTLRCSPRSGDLSVYWYQQSLDQGLQFLIQYYNGEERAKGNILERFSAQQFPDLHSELNLSSLELGDSALYFCASSARGPQMNTEAFFGQGTRLTVV.

The chain joins TRBV11-3 to TRBJ1-3, with D perhaps TRBD1 (5 bases). CDR3 length: 16 amino acids. CDR1 and CDR2 from the germline V gene are SGHNT and YENEEA. Trimming removed 1 base at V and 0 bases at J, with 10 bases between. The CDR3 reads CASSLAGPHSGNTIYF. The CDR3 region has the DNA TGTGCCAGCAGCTTAGCGGGGCCACACTCTGGAAACACCATATATTTT. The variable domain in full, completed from reference TRBV11-3 and TRBJ1-3, reads EAGVVQSPRYKIIEKKQPVAFWCNPISGHNTLYWYLQNLGQGPELLIRYENEEAVDDSQLPKDRFSAERLKGVDSTLKIQPAELGDSAVYLCASSLAGPHSGNTIYFGEGSWLTVV.

CDR3 loop: CASSQWNPPGTGGAETF. DNA for the CDR3: TGTGCCAGCAGCCAATGGAACCCCCCCGGGACAGGGGGCGCGGAGACCTTC. The chain has TRBV3-1 (or the pseudogene TRBV3-2) and TRBJ1-2, with TRBD1 matching over 12 bases. V shed 2 bases, J shed 14 bases, and the junction held 18 bases outside the gene matches. Germline assignment: CDR1 LGHDT and CDR2 YNNKEL (reference sequence). The length of the CDR3 is 17 residues.

Ten or more counts support this clone. The chain employs TRBV7-9 and TRBJ1-1; possibly TRBD1 for D (6 bases). The CDR3 contains 12 residues. Germline V CDR1 and CDR2: SEHNR, FQNEAQ (reference sequence). Trimming removed 6 bases from V and 7 bases from J, with 12 bases in between. The CDR3, as DNA: TGTGCCAGCAGTTATACAGGGAATGAAGCTTTCTTT. Protein sequence: CASSYTGNEAFF.

J is TRBJ1-6 and V is TRBV5-6; 9 bases are shared with TRBD1. CDR3 length equals 15 residues. The junction had 3 bases not matched to a gene; V was cut back by 2 bases and J by 6 bases. The germline V gene has CDR1 SGHDT and CDR2 YYEEEE. The CDR3 nucleotides are TGTGCCAGCAGCTTTAAACAGGGGGCTAATTCACCCCTCCACTTT. Amino acid sequence: CASSFKQGANSPLHF.

The V call is TRBV10-3, the J call TRBJ1-5; D uncertain. This CDR3 contains 13 residues. Germline CDR1 and CDR2: ENHRY and SYGVKD. V shed 6 bases and J shed 0 bases, with 6 bases lying between them. This CDR3 is CAIRRDSNQPQHF. The CDR3 region has the DNA TGTGCCATCAGGAGAGATAGCAATCAGCCCCAGCATTTT.

The chain combines TRBV12-5 with TRBJ2-1, with 11 positions matching TRBD2. CDR1 LGHNT and CDR2 FRNRAP come from the germline V gene. The CDR3 covers 16 residues. Trimming took 3 bases from V and 4 from J; bases not matched to a gene: 5. The DNA of the CDR3 is TGTGCTAGTGGTTTATCTAGCGGGGGGCCTTACAATGAGCAGTTCTTC. Encoded protein: CASGLSSGGPYNEQFF. Together with reference TRBV12-5 and TRBJ2-1, the CDR3 gives the full variable domain: DARVTQTPRHKVTEMGQEVTMRCQPILGHNTVFWYRQTMMQGLELLAYFRNRAPLDDSGMPKDRFSAEMPDATLATLKIQPSEPRDSAVYFCASGLSSGGPYNEQFFGPGTRLTVL.